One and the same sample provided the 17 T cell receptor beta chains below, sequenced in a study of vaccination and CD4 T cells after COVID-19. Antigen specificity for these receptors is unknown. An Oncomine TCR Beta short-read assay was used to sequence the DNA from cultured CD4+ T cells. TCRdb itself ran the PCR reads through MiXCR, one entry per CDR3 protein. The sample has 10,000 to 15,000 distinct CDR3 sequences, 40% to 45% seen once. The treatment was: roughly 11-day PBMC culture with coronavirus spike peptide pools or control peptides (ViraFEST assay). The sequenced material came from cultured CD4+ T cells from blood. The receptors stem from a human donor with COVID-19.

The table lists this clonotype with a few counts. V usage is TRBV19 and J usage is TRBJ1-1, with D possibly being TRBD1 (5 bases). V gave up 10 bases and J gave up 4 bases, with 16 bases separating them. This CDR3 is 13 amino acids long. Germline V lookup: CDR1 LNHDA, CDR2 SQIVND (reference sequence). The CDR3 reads CAILGAGPTEAFF. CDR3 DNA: TGTGCCATCCTTGGGGCAGGGCCCACTGAAGCTTTCTTT.

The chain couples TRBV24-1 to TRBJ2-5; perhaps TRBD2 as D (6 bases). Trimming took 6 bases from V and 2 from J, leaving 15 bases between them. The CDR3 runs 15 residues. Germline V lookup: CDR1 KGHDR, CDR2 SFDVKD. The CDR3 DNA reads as TGTGCCACCAGTTATGGCGGGGCGCCACAAGAGACCCAGTACTTC. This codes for CATSYGGAPQETQYF.

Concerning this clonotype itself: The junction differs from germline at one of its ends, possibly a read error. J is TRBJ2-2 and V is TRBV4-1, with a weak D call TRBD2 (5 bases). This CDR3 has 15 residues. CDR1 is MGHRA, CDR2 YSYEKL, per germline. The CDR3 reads CASGQALANTGELFF. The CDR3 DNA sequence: TGCGCCAGCGGCCAAGCACTAGCGAACACCGGGGAGCTGTTTTTT.

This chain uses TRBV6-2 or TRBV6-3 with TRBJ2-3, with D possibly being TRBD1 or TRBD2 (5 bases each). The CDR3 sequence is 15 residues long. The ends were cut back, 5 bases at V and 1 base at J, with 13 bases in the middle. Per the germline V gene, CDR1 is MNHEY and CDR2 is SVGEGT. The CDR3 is CASSLNGDRTDTQYF. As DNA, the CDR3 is TGTGCCAGCAGTCTGAATGGGGACCGCACAGATACGCAGTATTTT.

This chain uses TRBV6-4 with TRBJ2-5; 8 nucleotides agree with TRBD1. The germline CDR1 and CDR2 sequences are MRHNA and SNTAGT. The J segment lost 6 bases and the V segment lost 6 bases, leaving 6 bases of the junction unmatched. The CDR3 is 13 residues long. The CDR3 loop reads CASRLDRGKTQYF. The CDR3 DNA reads TGTGCCAGCAGACTCGACAGGGGCAAGACCCAGTACTTC.

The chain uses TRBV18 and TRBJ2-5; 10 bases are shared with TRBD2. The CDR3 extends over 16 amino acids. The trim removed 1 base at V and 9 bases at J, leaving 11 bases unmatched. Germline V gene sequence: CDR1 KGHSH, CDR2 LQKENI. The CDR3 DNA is TGTGCCAGCTCACCACTCCCCCTAGCGGGGGCCGCAGCCCAGTACTTC. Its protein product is CASSPLPLAGAAAQYF.

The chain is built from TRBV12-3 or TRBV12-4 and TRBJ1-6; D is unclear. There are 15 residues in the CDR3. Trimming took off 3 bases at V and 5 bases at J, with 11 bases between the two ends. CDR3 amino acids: CASSFLAGNNSPLHF. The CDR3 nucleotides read TGTGCCAGCAGTTTCCTGGCAGGCAATAATTCACCCCTCCACTTT.

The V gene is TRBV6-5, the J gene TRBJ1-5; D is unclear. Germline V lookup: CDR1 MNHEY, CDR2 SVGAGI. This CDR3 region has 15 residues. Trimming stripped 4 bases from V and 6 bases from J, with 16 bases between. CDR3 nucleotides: TGTGCCAGCAGTTCCTCGAGTGGGCGAAGTCAGCCCCAGCATTTT. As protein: CASSSSSGRSQPQHF.

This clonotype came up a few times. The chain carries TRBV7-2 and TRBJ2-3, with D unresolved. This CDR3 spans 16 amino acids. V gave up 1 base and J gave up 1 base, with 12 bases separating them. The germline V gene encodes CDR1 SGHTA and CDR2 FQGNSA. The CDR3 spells CASSLGAAGGTDTQYF. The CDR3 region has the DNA TGTGCCAGCAGCTTAGGGGCAGCCGGCGGCACAGATACGCAGTATTTT.

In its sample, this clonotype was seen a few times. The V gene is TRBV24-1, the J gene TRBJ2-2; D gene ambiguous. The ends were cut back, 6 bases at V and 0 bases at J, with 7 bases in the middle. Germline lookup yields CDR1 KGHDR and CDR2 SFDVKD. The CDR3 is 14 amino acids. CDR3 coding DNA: TGTGCCACCAGTAAGACAACGAACACCGGGGAGCTGTTTTTT. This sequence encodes CATSKTTNTGELFF.

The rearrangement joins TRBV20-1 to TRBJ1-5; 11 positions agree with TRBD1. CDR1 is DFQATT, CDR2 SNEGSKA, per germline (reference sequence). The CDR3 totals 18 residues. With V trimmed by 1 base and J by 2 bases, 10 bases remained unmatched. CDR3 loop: CSARGIVLGQGGNQPQHF. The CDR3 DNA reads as TGCAGTGCTAGAGGGATAGTCCTGGGACAGGGGGGCAATCAGCCCCAGCATTTT.

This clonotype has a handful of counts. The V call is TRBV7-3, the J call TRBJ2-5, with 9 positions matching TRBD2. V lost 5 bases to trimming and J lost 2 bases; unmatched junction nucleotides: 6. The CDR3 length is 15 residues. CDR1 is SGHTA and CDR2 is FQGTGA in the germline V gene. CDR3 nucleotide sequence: TGTGCCAGCAGCCAAGCGGGACTAGCTCAAGAGACCCAGTACTTC. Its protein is CASSQAGLAQETQYF.

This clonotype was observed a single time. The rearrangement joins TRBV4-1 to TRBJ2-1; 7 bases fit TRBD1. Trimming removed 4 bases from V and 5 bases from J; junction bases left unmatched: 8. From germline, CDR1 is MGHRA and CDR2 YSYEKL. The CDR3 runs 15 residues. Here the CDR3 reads CASSPTDRYDNEQFF. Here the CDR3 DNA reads TGCGCCAGCAGCCCCACGGACAGGTACGACAATGAGCAGTTCTTC.

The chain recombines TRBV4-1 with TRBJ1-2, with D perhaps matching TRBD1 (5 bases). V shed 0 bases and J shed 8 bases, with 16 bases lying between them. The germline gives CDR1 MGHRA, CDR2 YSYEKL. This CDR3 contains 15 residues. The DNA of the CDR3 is TGCGCCAGCAGCCAAGAAGGAGGGGCACCGCCCGGCTACACCTTC. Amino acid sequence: CASSQEGGAPPGYTF.

The CDR3 DNA sequence: TGTGCCAGCAGTTTCTTAGGGGGCACCACCGGGGAGCTGTTTTTT. This translates into CASSFLGGTTGELFF. The chain couples TRBV27 to TRBJ2-2; 7 bases are shared with TRBD1. Trimming at V came to 3 bases and at J to 4 bases, leaving 5 bases not matched to a gene. The CDR3 length is 15 residues. Germline CDR1 MNHEY, CDR2 SMNVEV (reference sequence).

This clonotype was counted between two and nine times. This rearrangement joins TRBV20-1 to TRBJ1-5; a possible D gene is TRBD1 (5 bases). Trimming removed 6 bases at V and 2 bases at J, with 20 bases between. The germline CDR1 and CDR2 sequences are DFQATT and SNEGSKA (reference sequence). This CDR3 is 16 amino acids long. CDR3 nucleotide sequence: TGCAGTGCAACCAGACAGCTACAAGGGGGCAATCAGCCCCAGCATTTT. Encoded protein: CSATRQLQGGNQPQHF.

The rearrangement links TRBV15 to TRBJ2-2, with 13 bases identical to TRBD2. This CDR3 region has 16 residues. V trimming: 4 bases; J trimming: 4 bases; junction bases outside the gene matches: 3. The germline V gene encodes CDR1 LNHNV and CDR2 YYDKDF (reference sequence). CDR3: CATSIGLAGVTGELFF. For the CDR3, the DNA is TGTGCCACCAGCATTGGACTAGCGGGGGTCACCGGGGAGCTGTTTTTT.